This is a list of T cell receptor beta chains from one sample in a study of T cell responses to AZD1222 COVID-19 vaccine. Sequencing was performed with immunoSEQ multiplex PCR; in TCRdb, only in-frame clones are kept and a portion is missing. Of 150,000 to 190,000 clones listed, 75% to 90% are singletons. The sequences come from peripheral blood, collected 28 days after the second AZD1222 dose. These TCRs come from an adult who received the AZD1222 COVID-19 vaccine. CDR3s include the opening cysteine and the closing phenylalanine or tryptophan. D genes are given only for firm matches. Clone size, where shown, is once, few, many, or a class for clones that have expanded.

CDR3 DNA	CDR3 protein	D gene	J gene	V gene	clone size	CDR3 length
TGTGCCAGCAGCGTCGCCAGCGGTTTATCCTACAATGAGCAGTTCTTC	CASSVASGLSYNEQFF	.	TRBJ2-1	TRBV7-2	.	16
TGTGCCAGCAGTTTAGTGGGACTAGCGGGTTACGAGCAGTACTTC	CASSLVGLAGYEQYF	TRBD2	TRBJ2-7	TRBV27	.	15
TGTGCCAGCAGCGTGCGTCCCTCCTATAATTCACCCCTCCACTTT	CASSVRPSYNSPLHF	.	TRBJ1-6	TRBV9	.	15
TGTGCCAGCAGCTACTCGGCATGGGAGCAGTACTTC	CASSYSAWEQYF	.	TRBJ2-7	TRBV5-6	once	12
TGTGCCAGCAGCTCCCCGGGACAGGGGAGTGGAAACACCATATATTTT	CASSSPGQGSGNTIYF	TRBD1	TRBJ1-3	TRBV5-6	.	16
TGTGCCAGCAGTTACTCGCCGACTAGCGGGAGGGCCTTGAACACCGGGGAGCTGTTTTTT	CASSYSPTSGRALNTGELFF	TRBD2	TRBJ2-2	TRBV6-2/TRBV6-3	once	20
TGTGCCAGTAGTATAAGGGGCGCCGCCAATGAGCAGTTCTTC	CASSIRGAANEQFF	.	TRBJ2-1	TRBV19	few	14
TGCGCCAGCAGCTTGGTACTCAACACCGGGGAGCTGTTTTTT	CASSLVLNTGELFF	.	TRBJ2-2	TRBV5-1	.	14
TGTGCCAGTAAAACGAGGGACAGGGAAAAGTACTTC	CASKTRDREKYF	TRBD1	TRBJ2-7	TRBV19	few	12
TGCGCCAGCAGGGAAACCCCAGGGGGCAATTCACCCCTCCACTTT	CASRETPGGNSPLHF	TRBD1	TRBJ1-6	TRBV5-1	.	15
TGTGCCAGCAGCGCCGACAGGGGGCATGGCTACACCTTC	CASSADRGHGYTF	TRBD1	TRBJ1-2	TRBV9	.	13
TGTGCCAGTAGTAGGGGAGGTTGGAACAATGAGCAGTTCTTC	CASSRGGWNNEQFF	.	TRBJ2-1	TRBV19	once	14
TGTGCCAGCAGTTTAAGCGGACAGGGAAAAAACAATGAGCAGTTCTTC	CASSLSGQGKNNEQFF	TRBD1	TRBJ2-1	TRBV28	.	16
TGCGCCAGCAGCCAAGATCGGGCGGGAGATGGTTCCTACGAGCAGTACTTC	CASSQDRAGDGSYEQYF	TRBD2	TRBJ2-7	TRBV4-3	.	17
TGTGCCAGCAGCTTAGAACAGGGGATGGGTGGCTACACCTTC	CASSLEQGMGGYTF	TRBD1	TRBJ1-2	TRBV7-9	.	14
TGCGCCAGCAGCCTGAGGTCCCCGTCCCAAGATACGCAGTATTTT	CASSLRSPSQDTQYF	.	TRBJ2-3	TRBV5-1	.	15
TGTGCCAGCAGCGTGGGGAGCAGTATCGATGAAAAACTGTTTTTT	CASSVGSSIDEKLFF	.	TRBJ1-4	TRBV9	.	15
TGTGCCATCAGTGAGTCGATCGCCCGGGGGCCGGGTGAAAAACTGTTTTTT	CAISESIARGPGEKLFF	.	TRBJ1-4	TRBV10-3	.	17
TGCGCCAGCAGCCAGTCCGGGCTTTGGGATCAGCCCCAGCATTTT	CASSQSGLWDQPQHF	.	TRBJ1-5	TRBV4-1	.	15
TGTGCCAGCAGGTGGGAAGCTAACTATGGCTACACCTTC	CASRWEANYGYTF	.	TRBJ1-2	TRBV2	.	13
TGTGCCAGCAGCTTACTCGCCCCTGCGGGCACAGATACGCAGTATTTT	CASSLLAPAGTDTQYF	.	TRBJ2-3	TRBV7-3	.	16
TGTGCCAGCAGCAGGACTAGCTCCTACAATGAGCAGTTCTTC	CASSRTSSYNEQFF	TRBD2	TRBJ2-1	TRBV3-1/TRBV3-2	.	14
TGTGCCAGTACCACTAATGGGTGGCAGGGAGGCACCGGGGAGCTGTTTTTT	CASTTNGWQGGTGELFF	.	TRBJ2-2	TRBV19	once	17
TGTGCCAGCAGTACAGGACCCTACGAGCAGTACTTC	CASSTGPYEQYF	.	TRBJ2-7	TRBV27	.	12
TGTGCCAGCTCACCACTTGGGGTGGGGGACTACAATGAGCAGTTCTTC	CASSPLGVGDYNEQFF	.	TRBJ2-1	TRBV18	once	16
TGTGCCAGCAGCCGGACAGGGATGTTCGGCGAGCAGTACTTC	CASSRTGMFGEQYF	TRBD1	TRBJ2-7	TRBV6-2/TRBV6-3	.	14
TGTGCCAGCACCCACGGGGGTTCTGGGGCCAACGTCCTGACTTTC	CASTHGGSGANVLTF	.	TRBJ2-6	TRBV6-5	.	15
TGTGCCAGCAGCCGCGGTGGAGGGTACCACGAGCAGTACTTC	CASSRGGGYHEQYF	.	TRBJ2-7	TRBV28	.	14
TGCGCCAGCAGCTTAAGGGGGACAGCAGATGCAACTAATGAAAAACTGTTTTTT	CASSLRGTADATNEKLFF	TRBD1	TRBJ1-4	TRBV5-1	.	18
TGTGCCAGCTCACCACTGGTGGCAGGGGGCACCTCCACTGAAGCTTTCTTT	CASSPLVAGGTSTEAFF	TRBD1	TRBJ1-1	TRBV18	.	17
TGTGCCAGTAGTAGGGGGGGACTAGATACCTTCGAGCAGTACTTC	CASSRGGLDTFEQYF	TRBD2	TRBJ2-7	TRBV19	.	15
TGCAGCGTTTATCCGGGTGCCTATGGCTACACCTTC	CSVYPGAYGYTF	.	TRBJ1-2	TRBV29-1	.	12
TGTGCCAGCAGCACTACCTCCGGGAACAGTTTTACGAACACCGGGGAGCTGTTTTTT	CASSTTSGNSFTNTGELFF	.	TRBJ2-2	TRBV7-9	.	19
TGTGCCAGCAGTGAAACACAGGTGATTCCCTCTGGAAACACCATATATTTT	CASSETQVIPSGNTIYF	.	TRBJ1-3	TRBV2	.	17
TGTGCCAGCGGAATGGGAGAAGGGGGCTACACCTTC	CASGMGEGGYTF	.	TRBJ1-2	TRBV12-3/TRBV12-4	.	12
TGTGCCGGGGCCGGGACTAGCGGGTACAATGAGCAGTTCTTC	CAGAGTSGYNEQFF	TRBD2	TRBJ2-1	TRBV18	.	14
TGCAGCGTTGTGTGGGGAACTAGCGGCAACTCCTACGAGCAGTACTTC	CSVVWGTSGNSYEQYF	TRBD2	TRBJ2-7	TRBV29-1	.	16
TGTGCCAGCAGTGCCCGAAGTGGACCCCTCCACTTT	CASSARSGPLHF	.	TRBJ1-6	TRBV12-3/TRBV12-4	once	12
TGTGCCAGTAGTATTTTCGGGAACACCGGGGAGCTGTTTTTT	CASSIFGNTGELFF	.	TRBJ2-2	TRBV19	.	14
TGTGCCAGCAGCTACTCCGGGACACCCCAGGGCTACACCTTC	CASSYSGTPQGYTF	.	TRBJ1-2	TRBV7-2	.	14
TGTGCCAGTGGTAAAGGGGTGAGCGAGCAGTACTTC	CASGKGVSEQYF	.	TRBJ2-7	TRBV28	.	12
TGCGCCAGCAGGTTAGCGGGAGTTGCAGATACGCAGTATTTT	CASRLAGVADTQYF	TRBD2	TRBJ2-3	TRBV5-1	.	14
TGCGCCAGCAGCCGCCGGGACAGGGTCCCCGGGGAGCTGTTTTTT	CASSRRDRVPGELFF	TRBD1	TRBJ2-2	TRBV4-3	once	15
TGTGCCAGCAGTTTCACACAGGGGGCGGTGGGCACAGATACGCAGTATTTT	CASSFTQGAVGTDTQYF	TRBD1	TRBJ2-3	TRBV6-2/TRBV6-3	.	17
TGTGCCAGCAGCTCTCCGGGACAGACACCTTCCTACGAGCAGTACTTC	CASSSPGQTPSYEQYF	TRBD1	TRBJ2-7	TRBV7-2	once	16
TGTGCCAGCAGCTTAGTCTTGGGGTCACCCCTCCACTTT	CASSLVLGSPLHF	.	TRBJ1-6	TRBV11-2	few	13
TGTGCCAGCAAAAAAGGGGGGGGAGGAGAGACCCAGTACTTC	CASKKGGGGETQYF	.	TRBJ2-5	TRBV2	.	14
TGTGCCAGCTCCCCGGCTAGCCGGGAGCCCCAGCATTTT	CASSPASREPQHF	.	TRBJ1-5	TRBV18	.	13
TGTGCCAGCAGCTCTACATCATCTCTCGAGCAGTACTTC	CASSSTSSLEQYF	.	TRBJ2-7	TRBV5-4	.	13
TGTGCCATCAGCAACCGGGGGACTGAAGCTTTCTTT	CAISNRGTEAFF	.	TRBJ1-1	TRBV10-3	.	12
TGTGCCAGCAGCTTGTGGCAGGGGGGGAAAAGAGAGGAGTTCTTC	CASSLWQGGKREEFF	.	TRBJ2-1	TRBV5-6	once	15
TGCGCCAGCAGCTTGGGCCAAGCGATGGGGTCCTTTACCGGGGAGCTGTTTTTT	CASSLGQAMGSFTGELFF	.	TRBJ2-2	TRBV5-1	.	18
TGTGCCAGCAGCTTAGGACGGGGAAACACCATATATTTT	CASSLGRGNTIYF	.	TRBJ1-3	TRBV11-2	once	13
TGTGCCAGCAGCCAGGGGTGGGGTAGCGGGAGGGCCTTTGAGCAGTTCTTC	CASSQGWGSGRAFEQFF	TRBD2	TRBJ2-1	TRBV3-1/TRBV3-2	few	17
TGTGCCAGCAGCTTCCTAGGGGCTAGCACAGATACGCAGTATTTT	CASSFLGASTDTQYF	.	TRBJ2-3	TRBV11-1	.	15
TGTGCCAGCAACCCGAAGGGGAATTCACCCCTCCACTTT	CASNPKGNSPLHF	.	TRBJ1-6	TRBV3-1/TRBV3-2	.	13